This TCR beta chain originates from a study of cytomegalovirus exposure and HLA in healthy donors. Study-wide results and caveats: The later analysis indicated that the majority of CMV-associated TCR beta chains appeared HLA-restricted.

In its sample, this clone was seen once. Its antigen is as yet unknown. Donors counted as nominally healthy when sampled, yet unrecorded immune exposures were likely. PCR primers comprised 60 Vbeta and 13 Jbeta primers. The repertoire was sequenced with immunoSEQ multiplex PCR; TCRdb's copy has only in-frame clones and lacks some. The sample shows around 99,000 clones, 70% to 80% of them seen only once. The source of this sequence is a man aged 18 to 29 in good health and CMV-seronegative. Material for sequencing was PBMCs.

The DNA for the CDR3 is TGTGCCAGCAGCTTCTTGACAGGGGGGAACACTGAAGCTTTCTTT. Its translation is CASSFLTGGNTEAFF. V and J are TRBV7-8 and TRBJ1-1; 9 nucleotides align to TRBD1. The CDR3 loop spans 15 amino acids. The J segment lost 1 base and the V segment lost 3 bases, leaving 3 bases of the junction unmatched. Germline V CDR1 and CDR2: SGHVS, FQNEAQ.